Each of the 21 T cell receptor beta chains below was sequenced from the same sample in a study of cytomegalovirus exposure and HLA in healthy donors. This PCR relied on a set of 60 Vbeta primers and 13 Jbeta primers. Clones were read by immunoSEQ multiplex PCR, and TCRdb kept only the in-frame ones, dropping some. The sample has roughly 180,000 clones, approximately 80% seen once. Sequencing was carried out using PBMCs. These receptors came from a man aged 30 to 45 in good health and CMV-seronegative.

In its sample, this clone was seen a few times. The chain combines TRBV30 with TRBJ2-3, with D tentatively TRBD1 (5 bases). Germline V gene data show CDR1 as GTSNPN and CDR2 as SVGIG (reference sequence). The CDR3 length is 16 residues. V was trimmed by 0 bases and J by 2 bases, leaving 15 bases between them. CDR3 residues: CAWSVQAGRLTDTQYF. Here the CDR3 DNA reads TGTGCCTGGAGTGTACAGGCAGGGCGACTCACAGATACGCAGTATTTT.

This chain joins TRBV6-1 and TRBJ2-7, with D tentatively TRBD2 (6 bases). The germline gives CDR1 MNHNS, CDR2 SASEGT. CDR3 length: 12 amino acids. The V end lost 11 bases, the J end lost 0 bases, and 11 bases lay between the germline ends. The CDR3 coding sequence is TGTGCCGGAGGGCCCTACTCCTACGAGCAGTACTTC. Translation: CAGGPYSYEQYF.

This clone was detected only once. The chain is built from TRBV9 and TRBJ2-1, with 11 bases identical to TRBD2. The CDR3 runs to 15 residues. Germline lookup yields CDR1 SGDLS and CDR2 YYNGEE. The ends lost 3 bases at V and 13 bases at J; junction bases unmatched: 12. The CDR3 spells CASSASPPGLAVQFF. Here the CDR3 DNA reads TGTGCCAGCAGCGCGTCCCCACCGGGACTAGCGGTTCAGTTCTTC.

The chain carries TRBV7-2 and TRBJ2-1; 11 bases match TRBD1. The CDR3 covers 17 residues. Germline CDR1 and CDR2: SGHTA and FQGNSA. The V and J ends lost 4 bases and 4 bases, in that order; junction bases with no gene match: 9. The CDR3, as DNA: TGTGCCAGCAGCTCCGAGAGGAGGGACAGGGGGTACAATGAGCAGTTCTTC. Protein sequence: CASSSERRDRGYNEQFF.

The V call is TRBV7-3, the J call TRBJ2-5; D is possibly TRBD2 (6 bases). V dropped 5 bases and J dropped 3 bases, with 10 bases sitting between them. The CDR3 loop spans 13 amino acids. The V gene's germline CDR1 is SGHTA and CDR2 FQGTGA. In DNA, the CDR3 is TGTGCCAGCAGCATCGGGGGTAAAGAGACCCAGTACTTC. Translation: CASSIGGKETQYF.

The V and J genes are TRBV19 and TRBJ1-1; the match to TRBD1 covers 11 bases. After removal of 5 bases from V and 1 base from J, the junction contained 3 bases not matched to a gene. CDR3 size: 15 residues. Per germline, CDR1 LNHDA and CDR2 SQIVND (reference sequence). The CDR3 DNA reads as TGTGCCAGTAGTCGGACAGGGGGCTGGAACACTGAAGCTTTCTTT. Translated: CASSRTGGWNTEAFF.

V usage is TRBV30 and J usage is TRBJ2-1; D gene uncertain. The CDR3 consists of 14 residues. Germline assignment: CDR1 GTSNPN and CDR2 SVGIG (reference sequence). The V end was cut by 1 base, the J end by 6 bases, with 13 bases between. As DNA, the CDR3 is TGTGCCTGGAGTGAATTAATGAGTGTCAATGAGCAGTTCTTC. It specifies CAWSELMSVNEQFF.

CDR3 nucleotides: TGTGCCAGCAGCTTAAAGGGGACTGGGGCCAACGTCCTGACTTTC. This sequence encodes CASSLKGTGANVLTF. The V and J genes are TRBV7-3 and TRBJ2-6; D is possibly TRBD1 (5 bases). The V and J ends lost 1 base and 2 bases respectively, with 6 bases between them. From germline, CDR1 is SGHTA and CDR2 FQGTGA. The CDR3 runs to 15 residues. Based on the CDR3 plus reference TRBV7-3 and TRBJ2-6, the full variable domain is GAGVSQTPSNKVTEKGKYVELRCDPISGHTALYWYRQSLGQGPEFLIYFQGTGAADDSGLPNDRFFAVRPEGSVSTLKIQRTERGDSAVYLCASSLKGTGANVLTFGAGSRLTVL.

V usage is TRBV7-2 and J usage is TRBJ2-1; a possible D gene is TRBD2 (6 bases). The V gene's germline CDR1 is SGHTA and CDR2 FQGNSA. The CDR3 spans 14 residues. Trimming shortened V by 6 bases and J by 4 bases, and 13 bases separated the two germline ends. CDR3 nucleotides: TGTGCCAGCAGTGCCGGGACTCGGTACAATGAGCAGTTCTTC. Amino acid sequence: CASSAGTRYNEQFF.

This rearrangement joins TRBV28 to TRBJ1-4; D ambiguous. CDR3 length: 13 amino acids. V lost 7 bases and J lost 5, with 11 bases in between. The V gene's germline CDR1 is MDHEN and CDR2 SYDVKM. Written as DNA, the CDR3 is TGTGCCAGCAAGAGCCCGATAAATGAAAAACTGTTTTTT. As protein: CASKSPINEKLFF.

This chain connects TRBV6-4 to TRBJ2-7; 8 nucleotides align to TRBD2. CDR1 and CDR2 (germline): MRHNA, SNTAGT. V lost 8 bases to trimming and J lost 2 bases; unmatched junction nucleotides: 8. The CDR3 has 14 residues. The CDR3 protein is CASRPRGGAYEQYF. CDR3 nucleotide sequence: TGTGCCAGCCGACCCCGGGGGGGAGCCTACGAGCAGTACTTC.

The rearrangement links TRBV4-3 to TRBJ1-2; unclear D gene. Trimming shortened V by 1 base and J by 4 bases, and 13 bases separated the two germline ends. CDR1 is LGHNA and CDR2 is YSLEER in the germline V gene. The CDR3 length is 15 residues. The CDR3, as DNA: TGCGCCAGCAGCCAAGGATCCGGGGAGGCCTATGGCTACACCTTC. This gives the protein CASSQGSGEAYGYTF.

A remark on this clone: The germline gene is not matched at one end of the junction; a read error may be the cause. CDR3 nucleotide sequence: TGTTCCAGCAGCCCCCGAGGAGGAGCCGGGGAGCTGTTTTTT. Translating gives CSSSPRGGAGELFF. The chain joins TRBV7-9 to TRBJ2-2, with D possibly being TRBD2 (5 bases). This CDR3 region has 14 residues. Germline CDR1 SEHNR, CDR2 FQNEAQ (reference sequence).

The V and J genes are TRBV7-2 and TRBJ2-1; a weak D match, TRBD2 (6 bases). Germline loops: CDR1 SGHTA, CDR2 FQGNSA. This CDR3 spans 15 amino acids. Between the trimmed V and J ends, which lost 5 bases and 7 bases, there was a span of 18 bases. The CDR3: CASSNTGPGENEQFF. The DNA of the CDR3 is TGTGCCAGCAGCAATACGGGTCCGGGGGAGAATGAGCAGTTCTTC.

The V and J genes are TRBV6-6 and TRBJ1-4; 7 bases agree with TRBD1. The junction had 9 bases not matched to a gene; V was cut back by 6 bases and J by 5 bases. This CDR3 contains 15 residues. Germline V gene data show CDR1 as MNHNY and CDR2 as SVGAGI (reference sequence). CDR3 DNA: TGTGCCAGCAGACCCACGGACAGGTTAAATGAAAAACTGTTTTTT. This encodes CASRPTDRLNEKLFF.

The rearrangement joins TRBV7-2 to TRBJ2-3, with no clear D. The CDR3 is 13 amino acids. V was cut by 5 bases and J by 5 bases, with 11 bases left in between. Germline assignment: CDR1 SGHTA and CDR2 FQGNSA. The CDR3 loop reads CASSPVRGDTQYF. CDR3 nucleotides: TGTGCCAGCAGCCCGGTCAGAGGAGATACGCAGTATTTT.

This rearrangement joins TRBV5-4 to TRBJ2-5; D perhaps matches TRBD1 (5 bases). Trimming removed 3 bases at V and 5 bases at J, with 17 bases between. This CDR3 has 15 residues. Germline-derived CDR1 and CDR2 are SGHNT and YYREEE (reference sequence). This CDR3 is CASSSGADTSETQYF. CDR3 nucleotides: TGTGCCAGCAGCTCGGGCGCGGACACGAGTGAGACCCAGTACTTC.

This clone occurred once. V gene TRBV10-2 combines with J gene TRBJ1-1, with D possibly matching TRBD1 (6 bases). CDR1 is WSHSY, CDR2 SAAADI, per germline. Trimming stripped 7 bases from V and 6 bases from J, with 12 bases between. This CDR3 has 12 amino acids. In DNA, the CDR3 is TGCGCCAGCACCGGGGGGGCAGCTGAAGCTTTCTTT. Amino acid sequence: CASTGGAAEAFF.

The chain joins TRBV7-2 to TRBJ2-2, with 11 bases aligning to TRBD2. Germline V gives CDR1 SGHTA, CDR2 FQGNSA. Trimming at V came to 2 bases and at J to 7 bases, leaving 0 bases not matched to a gene. CDR3 length: 14 residues. The chain's CDR3 is CASSLLAGGGELFF. The CDR3 nucleotides read TGTGCCAGCAGCTTACTAGCGGGGGGCGGGGAGCTGTTTTTT.

The genes are TRBV28 and TRBJ1-2; 7 nucleotides agree with TRBD1. Trimming at V came to 7 bases and at J to 4 bases, leaving 6 bases not matched to a gene. There are 13 residues in the CDR3. Germline CDR1 MDHEN, CDR2 SYDVKM. The CDR3 here is CASMLGGGYGYTF. Written as DNA, the CDR3 is TGTGCCAGCATGCTAGGGGGCGGCTATGGCTACACCTTC.

The rearrangement uses TRBV19 and TRBJ2-1, with TRBD1 matching 8 bases. The V gene's germline CDR1 is LNHDA and CDR2 SQIVND (reference sequence). With V trimmed by 0 bases and J by 0 bases, 4 bases remained unmatched. The CDR3 spans 17 residues. The CDR3 bases are TGTGCCAGTAGTATAGATGCAGGGGGCAGCTCCTACAATGAGCAGTTCTTC. This encodes CASSIDAGGSSYNEQFF.